A single T cell receptor beta chain is shown here with its context. Its cognate antigen is unknown. This may arise from a read error, as a much more abundant clone is one base away. The CDR3 totals 13 residues. These data originate in a study of CD8+CD57+ T cells in acquired aplastic anemia. Study conclusions and caveats: No significant patient-versus-control difference appeared in CD8+ Simpson's diversity. It was found that under 30 CD8+ CDR3 sequences were shared between patients and controls.

It was patients with CD8+CD57+ cell expansion by flow cytometry who were chosen for sequencing. Profiles of TCR beta VDJ and CDR3 were generated from a genomic DNA template. TCRdb used MiXCR to reprocess the reads, holding one entry per CDR3 protein. The data contain some 160,000 distinct CDR3 sequences, around half of them singletons. V usage is TRBV12-3 or TRBV12-4 and J usage is TRBJ1-3; 7 bases match TRBD1. This clonotype was sampled from a human donor with aplastic anemia. The sequenced sample was sorted CD4+, CD8+, or CD8+CD57+ T cells (not recorded which) from PBMCs. In DNA, the CDR3 is TGTGCCAGCATTACAGGGGAAGGAAACACCATATGTTTT. Amino acids: CASITGEGNTICF.